The T cell receptor (beta chain) described here comes from a study of blood T cell repertoires in COVID-19. Germline V CDR1 and CDR2: MGHRA, YSYEKL. V lost 6 bases and J lost 6; bases outside the gene matches: 9. This CDR3 spans 15 amino acids. In this sample, this clone turned up once. The table came from immunoSEQ multiplex PCR; TCRdb's copy has only in-frame clones and leaves some out. The sample records under 350,000 clones, around nine tenths being singletons. Across 20 to 25 US areas, participants ranged in age from 18 to 89 years. Clinical history reported by participants formed the basis on which cohorts were assigned.

The receptor was derived from a woman aged 18 to 35 who had recovered from COVID-19. The V and J genes are TRBV4-1 and TRBJ2-1, with TRBD2 matching over 9 bases. The sample consisted of PBMCs or T cells enriched from blood (not recorded which). CDR3 sequence reads: CASSFRLAESNEQFF. In DNA, the CDR3 is TGCGCCAGCAGTTTCCGACTAGCGGAGAGCAATGAGCAGTTCTTC.